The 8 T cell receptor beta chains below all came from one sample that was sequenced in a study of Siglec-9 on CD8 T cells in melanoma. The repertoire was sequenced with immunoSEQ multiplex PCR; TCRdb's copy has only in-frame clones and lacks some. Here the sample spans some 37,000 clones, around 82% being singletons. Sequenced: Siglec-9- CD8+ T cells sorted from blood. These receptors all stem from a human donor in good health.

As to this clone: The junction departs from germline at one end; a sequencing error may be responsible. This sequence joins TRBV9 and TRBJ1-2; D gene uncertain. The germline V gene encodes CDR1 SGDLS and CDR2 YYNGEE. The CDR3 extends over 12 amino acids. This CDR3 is CASSVVEGRRSF. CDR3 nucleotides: TGTGCCAGCAGCGTAGTGGAGGGCAGGAGGTCATTC.

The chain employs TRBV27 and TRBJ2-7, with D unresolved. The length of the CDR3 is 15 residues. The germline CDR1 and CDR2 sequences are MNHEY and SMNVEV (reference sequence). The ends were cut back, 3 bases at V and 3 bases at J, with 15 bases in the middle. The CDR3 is CASSLQLSRIYEQYF. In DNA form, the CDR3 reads TGTGCCAGCAGTTTGCAGTTGTCCAGGATCTACGAGCAGTACTTC.

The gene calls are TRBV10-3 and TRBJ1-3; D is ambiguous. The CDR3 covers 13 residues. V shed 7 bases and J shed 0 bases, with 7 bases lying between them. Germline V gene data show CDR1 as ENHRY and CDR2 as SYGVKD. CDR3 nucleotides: TGTGCCATCAAAGGCAGCTCTGGAAACACCATATATTTT. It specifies CAIKGSSGNTIYF.

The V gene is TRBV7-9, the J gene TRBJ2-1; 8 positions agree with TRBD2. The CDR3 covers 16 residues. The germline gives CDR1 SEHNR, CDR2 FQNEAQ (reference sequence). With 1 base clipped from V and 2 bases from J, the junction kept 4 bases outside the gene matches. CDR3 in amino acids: CASSLVLAGPYNEQFF. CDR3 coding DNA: TGTGCCAGCAGCTTAGTTTTAGCGGGGCCCTACAATGAGCAGTTCTTC.

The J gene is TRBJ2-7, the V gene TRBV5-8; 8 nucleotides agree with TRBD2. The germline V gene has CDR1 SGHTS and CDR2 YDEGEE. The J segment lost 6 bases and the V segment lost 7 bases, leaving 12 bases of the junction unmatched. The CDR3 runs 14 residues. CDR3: CASRGGTSLSEQYF. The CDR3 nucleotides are TGTGCCAGCCGGGGGGGGACAAGCCTCTCCGAGCAGTACTTC.

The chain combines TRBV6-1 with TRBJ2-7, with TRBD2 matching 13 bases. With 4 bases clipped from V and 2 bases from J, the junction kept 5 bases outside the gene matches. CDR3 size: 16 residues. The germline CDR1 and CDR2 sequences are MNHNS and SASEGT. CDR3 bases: TGTGCCAGCAGTGGACGACTAGCGGGAGGTGCCTACGAGCAGTACTTC. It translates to CASSGRLAGGAYEQYF.

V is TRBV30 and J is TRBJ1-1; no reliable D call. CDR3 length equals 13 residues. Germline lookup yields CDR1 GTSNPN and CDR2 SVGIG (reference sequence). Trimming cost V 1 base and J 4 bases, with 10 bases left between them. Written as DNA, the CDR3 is TGTGCCTGGAGTGGGGGTATAGGCACTGAAGCTTTCTTT. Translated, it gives CAWSGGIGTEAFF.

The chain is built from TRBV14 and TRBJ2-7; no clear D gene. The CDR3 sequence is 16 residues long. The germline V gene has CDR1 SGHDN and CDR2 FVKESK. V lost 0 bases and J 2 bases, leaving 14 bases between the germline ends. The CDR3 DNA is TGTGCCAGCAGCCAAGATTGGTCCGAAGGGCCCTACGAGCAGTACTTC. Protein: CASSQDWSEGPYEQYF.